This T cell receptor beta chain originates from a study of T cells after yellow fever vaccination. General observations from the study: Abundant bulk-derived clonotypes could contaminate FACS-sorted repertoires. Among all clonotypes, a small share was observed in both CD4 and CD8 compartments.

TCRdb reanalysed the 5' RACE reads using MiXCR and keeps one entry per CDR3 protein. The table shows about 350,000 distinct CDR3 sequences, with roughly 8% occurring only once. This CDR3 is 16 amino acids long. Germline CDR1 and CDR2: LGHNT and FRNRAP. Worth noting for this clonotype: Its antigen is still unknown. At one boundary the junction diverges from the germline segment, which might be a read error.

The V call is TRBV12-5, the J call TRBJ2-7, with D possibly being TRBD1 or TRBD2 (5 bases each). The clonotype comes from a man younger than 35 who received the YFV17D yellow fever vaccine. The specimen was PBMCs, collected approximately 47 days after the first yellow fever vaccination. The CDR3: CAGGPLGREGVYEQYF. For the CDR3, the DNA is TGTGCTGGTGGTCCCTTGGGACGCGAGGGAGTCTACGAGCAGTACTTC.